This is a list of T cell receptor beta chains from one sample in a study of cytotoxic CD8 clonotypes in ibrutinib-treated CLL. Assay used: immunoSEQ multiplex PCR; TCRdb lists only in-frame clones, some missing. The sample shows approximately 120,000 clones, under 90% of them seen only once. The sample was PBMCs, taken after 24 months of ibrutinib treatment. Receptors originate from a human donor with chronic lymphocytic leukemia. Each CDR3 is given with its conserved first and last residue. Fields, in order: D gene, V gene, clone size, J gene, CDR3 DNA, CDR3 protein. A D gene is named only where the DNA matches it firmly. A row's size may be missing; if present it is once, few, many or a size class.

d_call: TRBD1; v_call: TRBV18; clone_size: few; j_call: TRBJ1-6; cdr3_nt: TGTGCCAGCTCGCCTACAGGGGATAATTCACCCCTCCACTTT; cdr3_aa: CASSPTGDNSPLHF
d_call: -; v_call: TRBV7-2; clone_size: -; j_call: TRBJ2-5; cdr3_nt: TGTGCCAGCAACTTAGCGGCGGGGCACCAAGAGACCCAGTACTTC; cdr3_aa: CASNLAAGHQETQYF
d_call: TRBD2; v_call: TRBV7-8; clone_size: -; j_call: TRBJ2-7; cdr3_nt: TGTGCCAGCAGCCCAACAAGCGGGGCGAGTTACGAGCAGTACTTC; cdr3_aa: CASSPTSGASYEQYF
d_call: -; v_call: TRBV30; clone_size: few; j_call: TRBJ1-2; cdr3_nt: TGTGCCTGGAGTGTATCTCGACTGAACGGGGGCTACACCTTC; cdr3_aa: CAWSVSRLNGGYTF
d_call: -; v_call: TRBV11-2; clone_size: -; j_call: TRBJ2-3; cdr3_nt: TGTGCCAGCAGCCGAGAGCGGACACTCACAGATACGCAGTATTTT; cdr3_aa: CASSRERTLTDTQYF
d_call: -; v_call: TRBV9; clone_size: -; j_call: TRBJ1-1; cdr3_nt: TGTGCCAGCAGCGTAGGACACAGGAGCACTGAAGCTTTCTTT; cdr3_aa: CASSVGHRSTEAFF
d_call: -; v_call: TRBV6-5; clone_size: -; j_call: TRBJ1-3; cdr3_nt: TGTGCCAGCAGTTACTCGGCGGGCTCTGGAAACACCATATATTTT; cdr3_aa: CASSYSAGSGNTIYF
d_call: -; v_call: TRBV19; clone_size: -; j_call: TRBJ1-4; cdr3_nt: TGTGCCAGTAGTTCCCACCAGACAGGAACTAATGAAAAACTGTTTTTT; cdr3_aa: CASSSHQTGTNEKLFF
d_call: -; v_call: TRBV2; clone_size: -; j_call: TRBJ2-3; cdr3_nt: TGTGCCAGCAGTGATCAAGGCCCAGATACGCAGTATTTT; cdr3_aa: CASSDQGPDTQYF
d_call: -; v_call: TRBV7-3; clone_size: -; j_call: TRBJ2-5; cdr3_nt: TGTGCCAGCAGCTTAACGAGGGAAGAGACCCAGTACTTC; cdr3_aa: CASSLTREETQYF
d_call: -; v_call: TRBV5-1; clone_size: -; j_call: TRBJ1-2; cdr3_nt: TGCGCCAGCAGCCCGGCCGGGACAAGAGGAAATGGCTACACCTTC; cdr3_aa: CASSPAGTRGNGYTF
d_call: TRBD1; v_call: TRBV2; clone_size: -; j_call: TRBJ1-2; cdr3_nt: TGTGCCAGCAGTCCTACAGGGGGGAGTTATGGCTACACCTTC; cdr3_aa: CASSPTGGSYGYTF
d_call: -; v_call: TRBV7-6; clone_size: -; j_call: TRBJ1-6; cdr3_nt: TGTGCCAGCAGCTTAGAGCCCAATCCTTCTAATTCACCCCTCCACTTT; cdr3_aa: CASSLEPNPSNSPLHF
d_call: -; v_call: TRBV11-3; clone_size: -; j_call: TRBJ2-7; cdr3_nt: TGTGCCAGCAGCTTAGCTGGGCGGACCTACGAGCAGTACTTC; cdr3_aa: CASSLAGRTYEQYF
d_call: TRBD1; v_call: TRBV11-2; clone_size: -; j_call: TRBJ2-3; cdr3_nt: TGTGCCAGCAGCTTAGATTGGCAGGGGGCGCGTACAGATACGCAGTATTTT; cdr3_aa: CASSLDWQGARTDTQYF
d_call: -; v_call: TRBV5-1; clone_size: -; j_call: TRBJ2-7; cdr3_nt: TGCGCCAGCAGCTTGGAGGGGACATCCTACGAGCAGTACTTC; cdr3_aa: CASSLEGTSYEQYF
d_call: -; v_call: TRBV2; clone_size: few; j_call: TRBJ1-4; cdr3_nt: TGTGCCAGCAGCCAACTAGCCCTCCATGAAAAACTGTTTTTT; cdr3_aa: CASSQLALHEKLFF
d_call: -; v_call: TRBV6-5; clone_size: -; j_call: TRBJ1-4; cdr3_nt: TGTGCCAGCAGTTACGACCCGTGGGCTAATGAAAAACTGTTTTTT; cdr3_aa: CASSYDPWANEKLFF
d_call: -; v_call: TRBV5-4; clone_size: once; j_call: TRBJ2-3; cdr3_nt: TGTGCCAGCAGCCGCCTGGCGGGAAGATTGGATACGCAGTATTTT; cdr3_aa: CASSRLAGRLDTQYF